This T cell receptor (beta chain) was retrieved from a study of graft-versus-host responses after intestinal transplantation. Clones were read by immunoSEQ multiplex PCR, and TCRdb kept only the in-frame ones, dropping some. The data show about 40,000 clones, 89% seen once. This CDR3 is 15 amino acids long. Deletions cut 5 bases from V and 7 bases from J, with 18 bases between. The V gene's germline CDR1 is SEHNR and CDR2 FQNEAQ (reference sequence). The genes are TRBV7-9 and TRBJ2-1, with D possibly TRBD1 on 6 matching bases. This sample comprised PBMCs, obtained 267 days after transplant. The source of this sequence is a human patient who received an intestinal transplant, so some T cells may come from the graft donor. This chain's CDR3 is CASSPRQAVWNEQFF. The CDR3 nucleotides read TGTGCCAGCAGCCCTCGACAGGCGGTTTGGAATGAGCAGTTCTTC. Using reference TRBV7-9 and TRBJ2-1 for the parts outside the CDR3, the full variable domain is DTGVSQNPRHKITKRGQNVTFRCDPISEHNRLYWYRQTLGQGPEFLTYFQNEAQLEKSRLLSDRFSAERPKGSFSTLEIQRTEQGDSAMYLCASSPRQAVWNEQFFGPGTRLTVL.